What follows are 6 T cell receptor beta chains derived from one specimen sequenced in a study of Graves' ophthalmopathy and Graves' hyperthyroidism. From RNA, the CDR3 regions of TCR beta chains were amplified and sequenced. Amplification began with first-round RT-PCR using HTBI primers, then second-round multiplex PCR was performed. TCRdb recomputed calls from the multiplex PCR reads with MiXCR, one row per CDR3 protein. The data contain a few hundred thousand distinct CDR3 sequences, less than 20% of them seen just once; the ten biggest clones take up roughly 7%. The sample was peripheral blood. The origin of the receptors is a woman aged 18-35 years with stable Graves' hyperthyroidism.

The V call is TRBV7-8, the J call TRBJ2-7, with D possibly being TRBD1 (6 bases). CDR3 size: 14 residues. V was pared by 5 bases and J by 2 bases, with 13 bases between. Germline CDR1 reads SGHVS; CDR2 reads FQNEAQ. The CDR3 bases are TGTGCCAGCAGCCCGGAACAGGGAACCTACGAGCAGTACTTC. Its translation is CASSPEQGTYEQYF. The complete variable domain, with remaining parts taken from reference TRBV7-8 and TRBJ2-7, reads GAGVSQSPRYKVAKRGQDVALRCDPISGHVSLFWYQQALGQGPEFLTYFQNEAQLDKSGLPSDRFFAERPEGSVSTLKIQRTQQEDSAVYLCASSPEQGTYEQYFGPGTRLTVT.

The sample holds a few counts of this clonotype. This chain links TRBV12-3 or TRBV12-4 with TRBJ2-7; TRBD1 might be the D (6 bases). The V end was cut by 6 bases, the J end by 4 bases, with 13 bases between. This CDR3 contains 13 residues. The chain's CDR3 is CASSQGFGYEQYF. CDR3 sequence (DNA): TGTGCCAGCAGCCAGGGGTTTGGGTACGAGCAGTACTTC.

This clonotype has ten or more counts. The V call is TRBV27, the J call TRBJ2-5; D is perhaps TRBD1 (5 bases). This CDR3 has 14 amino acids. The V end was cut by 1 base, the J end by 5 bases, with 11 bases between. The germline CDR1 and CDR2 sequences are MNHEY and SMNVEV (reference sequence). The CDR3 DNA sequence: TGTGCCAGCAGTTTATTAGGGTGGGGCGAGACCCAGTACTTC. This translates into CASSLLGWGETQYF.

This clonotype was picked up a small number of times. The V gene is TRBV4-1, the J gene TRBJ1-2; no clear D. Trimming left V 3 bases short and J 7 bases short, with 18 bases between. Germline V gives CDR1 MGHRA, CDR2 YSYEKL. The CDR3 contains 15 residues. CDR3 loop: CASSQPGRKSSGYTF. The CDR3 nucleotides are TGCGCCAGCAGCCAGCCCGGCCGCAAAAGCAGTGGCTACACCTTC.

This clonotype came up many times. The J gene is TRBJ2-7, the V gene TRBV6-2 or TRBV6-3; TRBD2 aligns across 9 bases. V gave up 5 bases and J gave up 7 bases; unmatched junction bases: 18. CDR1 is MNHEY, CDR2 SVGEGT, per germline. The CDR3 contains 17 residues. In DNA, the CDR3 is TGTGCCAGCAGTCCCTACCCTCGACTAGCGGCACTGGGGGAGCAGTACTTC. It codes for CASSPYPRLAALGEQYF.

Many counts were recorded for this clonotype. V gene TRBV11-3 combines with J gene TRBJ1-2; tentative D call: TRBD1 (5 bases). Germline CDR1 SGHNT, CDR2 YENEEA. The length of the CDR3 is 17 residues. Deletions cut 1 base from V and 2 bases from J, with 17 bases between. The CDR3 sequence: CASSLGDGDLSNYGYTF. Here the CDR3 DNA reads TGTGCCAGCAGCTTAGGGGACGGTGACCTCTCCAACTATGGCTACACCTTC.